This section outlines one T cell receptor (beta chain) sequence together with its context. This sample was included in a study of blood T cell repertoires in COVID-19. Study at large: COVID-19 samples from acute and convalescent phases originated in the United States, Italy and Spain. T cells, B-cell-depleted T cells, or PBMCs provided the cDNA or gDNA that served as material.

In the original workflow: Estimation of nucleated cell counts was performed using reference gene primer amplification. Generated by immunoSEQ multiplex PCR, the TCRdb table keeps only in-frame clones and is missing some. That table supplies the V and J calls and clone size; D and trimming were determined from the DNA. The sample shows some 300,000 clones, roughly 90% of them seen only once. Per germline, CDR1 SGDLS and CDR2 YYNGEE. The CDR3 sequence is 13 residues long. V gave up 3 bases and J gave up 6 bases, with 13 bases separating them. The sample consisted of peripheral blood. This TCR was sampled from a man aged 18-30 years with active or convalescent COVID-19. The V call is TRBV9, the J call TRBJ2-7; weak D call: TRBD1 (6 bases). The DNA for the CDR3 is TGTGCCAGCAGCGCTTACCAACAGGGCGAGCAGTACTTC. This codes for CASSAYQQGEQYF.